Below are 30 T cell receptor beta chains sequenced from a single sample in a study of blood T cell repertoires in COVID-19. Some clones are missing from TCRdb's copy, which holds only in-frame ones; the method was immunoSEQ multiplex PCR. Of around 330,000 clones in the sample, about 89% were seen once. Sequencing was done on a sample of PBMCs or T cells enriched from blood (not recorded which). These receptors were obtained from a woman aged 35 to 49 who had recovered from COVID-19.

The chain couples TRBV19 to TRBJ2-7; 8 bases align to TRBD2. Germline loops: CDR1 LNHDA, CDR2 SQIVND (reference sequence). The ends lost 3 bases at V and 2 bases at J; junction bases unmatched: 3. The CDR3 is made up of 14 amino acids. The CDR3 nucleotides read TGTGCCAGTAGTATCACGGGACTAGCCTACGAGCAGTACTTC. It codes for CASSITGLAYEQYF.

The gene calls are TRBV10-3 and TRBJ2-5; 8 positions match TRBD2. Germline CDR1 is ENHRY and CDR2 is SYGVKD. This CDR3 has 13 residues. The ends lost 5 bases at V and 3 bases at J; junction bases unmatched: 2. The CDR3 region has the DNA TGTGCCATCAGTCGACTAGCGAAAGAGACCCAGTACTTC. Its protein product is CAISRLAKETQYF.

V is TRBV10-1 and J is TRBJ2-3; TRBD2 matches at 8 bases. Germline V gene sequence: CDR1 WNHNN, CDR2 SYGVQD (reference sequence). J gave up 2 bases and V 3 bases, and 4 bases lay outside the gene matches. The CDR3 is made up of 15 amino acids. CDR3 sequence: CASSEAGALTDTQYF. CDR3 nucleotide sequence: TGCGCCAGCAGTGAAGCGGGGGCCCTCACAGATACGCAGTATTTT.

The DNA of the CDR3 is TGTGCCAGCAGTTACTTCGGGGACAGAGTCTACGAGCAGTACTTC. Protein: CASSYFGDRVYEQYF. V usage is TRBV27 and J usage is TRBJ2-7; 7 bases fit TRBD1. Germline assignment: CDR1 MNHEY and CDR2 SMNVEV (reference sequence). The V gene end was trimmed by 4 bases and the J gene end by 3 bases; junction bases not matched to a gene: 9. CDR3 length equals 15 residues.

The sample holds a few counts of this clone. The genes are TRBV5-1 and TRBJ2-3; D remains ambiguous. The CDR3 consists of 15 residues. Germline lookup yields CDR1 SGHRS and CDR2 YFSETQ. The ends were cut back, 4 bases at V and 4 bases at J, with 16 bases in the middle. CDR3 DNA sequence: TGCGCCAGCAGCCCGAAGGCTAGTCCTTCAGATACGCAGTATTTT. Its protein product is CASSPKASPSDTQYF. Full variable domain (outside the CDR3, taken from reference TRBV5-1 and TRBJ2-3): KAGVTQTPRYLIKTRGQQVTLSCSPISGHRSVSWYQQTPGQGLQFLFEYFSETQRNKGNFPGRFSGRQFSNSRSEMNVSTLELGDSALYLCASSPKASPSDTQYFGPGTRLTVL.

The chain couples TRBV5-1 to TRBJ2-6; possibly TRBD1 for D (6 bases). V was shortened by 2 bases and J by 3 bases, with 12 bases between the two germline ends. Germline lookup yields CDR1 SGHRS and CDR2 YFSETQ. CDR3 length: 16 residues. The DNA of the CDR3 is TGCGCCAGCAGCTTACAGGGTAGTGGTGGGGCCAACGTCCTGACTTTC. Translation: CASSLQGSGGANVLTF.

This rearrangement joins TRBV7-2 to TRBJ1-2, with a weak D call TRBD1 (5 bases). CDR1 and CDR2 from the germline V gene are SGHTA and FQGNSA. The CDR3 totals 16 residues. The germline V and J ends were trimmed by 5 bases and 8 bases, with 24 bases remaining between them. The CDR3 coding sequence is TGTGCCAGCAGCCCCGGGGGGATTTTAGCCGGGGTCGGCTACACCTTC. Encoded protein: CASSPGGILAGVGYTF.

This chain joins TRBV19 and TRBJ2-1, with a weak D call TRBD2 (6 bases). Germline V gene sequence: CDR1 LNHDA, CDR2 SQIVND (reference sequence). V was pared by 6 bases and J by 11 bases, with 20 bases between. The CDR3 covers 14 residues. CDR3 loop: CASREGSSGSKQFF. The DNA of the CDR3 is TGTGCCAGTAGGGAGGGTAGCTCGGGGTCTAAGCAGTTCTTC.

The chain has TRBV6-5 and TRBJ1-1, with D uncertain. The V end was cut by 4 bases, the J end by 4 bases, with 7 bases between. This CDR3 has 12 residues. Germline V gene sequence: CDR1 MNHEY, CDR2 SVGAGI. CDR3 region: CASSFSGTEAFF. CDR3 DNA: TGTGCCAGCAGTTTTTCGGGCACTGAAGCTTTCTTT.

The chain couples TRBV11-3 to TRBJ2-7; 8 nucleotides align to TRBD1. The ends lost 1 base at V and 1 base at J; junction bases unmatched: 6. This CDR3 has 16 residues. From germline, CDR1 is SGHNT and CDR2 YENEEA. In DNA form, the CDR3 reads TGTGCCAGCAGCTTAGTCCAGGGGGCTGGATCCTACGAGCAGTACTTC. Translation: CASSLVQGAGSYEQYF.

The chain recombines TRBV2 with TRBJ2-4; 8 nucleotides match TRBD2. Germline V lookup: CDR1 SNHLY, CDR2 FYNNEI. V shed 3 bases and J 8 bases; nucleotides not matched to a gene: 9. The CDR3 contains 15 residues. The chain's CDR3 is CASSDFGLATDIQYF. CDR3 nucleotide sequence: TGTGCCAGCAGTGATTTTGGACTAGCTACGGACATTCAGTACTTC.

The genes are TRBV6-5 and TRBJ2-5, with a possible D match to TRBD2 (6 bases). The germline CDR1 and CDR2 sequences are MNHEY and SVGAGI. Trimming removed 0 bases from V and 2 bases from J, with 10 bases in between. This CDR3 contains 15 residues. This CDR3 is CASSYSTGVQETQYF. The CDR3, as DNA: TGTGCCAGCAGTTACTCGACGGGGGTACAAGAGACCCAGTACTTC.

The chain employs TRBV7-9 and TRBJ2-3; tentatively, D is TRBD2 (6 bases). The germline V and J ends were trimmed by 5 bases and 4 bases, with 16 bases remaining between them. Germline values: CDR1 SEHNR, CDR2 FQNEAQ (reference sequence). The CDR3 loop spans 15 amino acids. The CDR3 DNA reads TGTGCCAGCAGCCAGCTTACGGGGGTCGCAGATACGCAGTATTTT. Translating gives CASSQLTGVADTQYF. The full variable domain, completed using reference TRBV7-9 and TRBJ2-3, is DTGVSQNPRHKITKRGQNVTFRCDPISEHNRLYWYRQTLGQGPEFLTYFQNEAQLEKSRLLSDRFSAERPKGSFSTLEIQRTEQGDSAMYLCASSQLTGVADTQYFGPGTRLTVL.

This CDR3 is CASSLEQAGGPNTGELFF. The CDR3 coding sequence is TGTGCCAGCAGCTTAGAGCAGGCGGGGGGCCCGAACACCGGGGAGCTGTTTTTT. The chain joins TRBV11-2 to TRBJ2-2; the match to TRBD2 covers 8 bases. After removal of 0 bases from V and 0 bases from J, the junction contained 6 bases not matched to a gene. CDR1 and CDR2 from the germline V gene are SGHAT and FQNNGV. The CDR3 contains 18 residues.

The CDR3 is CASSLTGSGLQETQYF. The CDR3 DNA follows: TGTGCCAGCAGTTTAACGGGTAGCGGTTTACAAGAGACCCAGTACTTC. The rearrangement uses TRBV28 and TRBJ2-5, with TRBD2 as a possible D gene (6 bases). The CDR3 length is 16 residues. V lost 2 bases and J 2 bases, leaving 15 bases between the germline ends. Germline CDR1 and CDR2: MDHEN and SYDVKM.

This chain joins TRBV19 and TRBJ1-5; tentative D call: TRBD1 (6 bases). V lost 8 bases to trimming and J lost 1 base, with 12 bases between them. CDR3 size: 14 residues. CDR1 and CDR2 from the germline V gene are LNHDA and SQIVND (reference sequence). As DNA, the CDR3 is TGTGCCAGTCACGGGGGGGGCAGCAATCAGCCCCAGCATTTT. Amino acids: CASHGGGSNQPQHF.

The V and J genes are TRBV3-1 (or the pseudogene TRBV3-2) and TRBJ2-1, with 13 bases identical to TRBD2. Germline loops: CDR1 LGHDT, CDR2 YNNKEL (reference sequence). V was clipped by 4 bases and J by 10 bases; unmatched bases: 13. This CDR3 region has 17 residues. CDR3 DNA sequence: TGTGCCAGCAGCCCAACCGGGACTAGCGGGGCCCCCGAAGAGCAGTTCTTC. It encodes CASSPTGTSGAPEEQFF.

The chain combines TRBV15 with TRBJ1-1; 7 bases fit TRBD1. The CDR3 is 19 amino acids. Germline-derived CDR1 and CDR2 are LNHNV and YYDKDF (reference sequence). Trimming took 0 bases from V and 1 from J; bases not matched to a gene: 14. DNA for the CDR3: TGTGCCACCAGCAGAGAAGTAGCTTTCTCGACAGGGAGGAACACTGAAGCTTTCTTT. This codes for CATSREVAFSTGRNTEAFF.

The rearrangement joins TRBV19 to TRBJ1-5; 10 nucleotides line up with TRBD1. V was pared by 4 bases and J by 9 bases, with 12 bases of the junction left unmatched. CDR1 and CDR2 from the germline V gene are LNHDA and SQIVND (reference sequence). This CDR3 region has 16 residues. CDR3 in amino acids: CASSTSDRGGYRPQHF. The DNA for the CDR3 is TGTGCCAGTAGTACTTCGGACAGGGGGGGTTACAGGCCCCAGCATTTT.

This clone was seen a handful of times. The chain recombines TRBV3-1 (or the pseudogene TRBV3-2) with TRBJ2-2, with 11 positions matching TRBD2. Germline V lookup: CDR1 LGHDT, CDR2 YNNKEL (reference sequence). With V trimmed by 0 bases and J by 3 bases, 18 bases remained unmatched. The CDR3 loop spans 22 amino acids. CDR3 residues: CASSQDRGLTSGGKRDTGELFF. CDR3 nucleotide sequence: TGTGCCAGCAGCCAAGATAGGGGACTTACTAGCGGGGGAAAGAGGGACACCGGGGAGCTGTTTTTT.

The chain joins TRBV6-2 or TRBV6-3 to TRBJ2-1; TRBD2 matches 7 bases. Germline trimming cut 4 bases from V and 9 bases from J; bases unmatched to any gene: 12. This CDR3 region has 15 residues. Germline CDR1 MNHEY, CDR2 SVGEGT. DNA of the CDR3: TGTGCCAGCAGTTTTCTTGGTAGCGGGTTTGGTGAGCAGTTCTTC. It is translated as CASSFLGSGFGEQFF.

This CDR3 reads CASSQDLGRSREQFF. CDR3 bases: TGTGCCAGCAGCCAAGATCTGGGGCGGTCTCGGGAGCAGTTCTTC. The chain is built from TRBV4-2 and TRBJ2-1, with D possibly matching TRBD1 (5 bases). CDR3 length: 15 amino acids. The V end lost 0 bases, the J end lost 10 bases, and 16 bases lay between the germline ends. From germline, CDR1 is LGHNA and CDR2 YNFKEQ.

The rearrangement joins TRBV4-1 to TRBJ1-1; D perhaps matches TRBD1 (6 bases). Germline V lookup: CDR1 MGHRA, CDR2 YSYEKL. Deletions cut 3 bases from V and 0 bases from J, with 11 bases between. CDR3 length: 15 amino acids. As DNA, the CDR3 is TGCGCCAGCAGCCACCGACAGGTGATGAACACTGAAGCTTTCTTT. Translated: CASSHRQVMNTEAFF.

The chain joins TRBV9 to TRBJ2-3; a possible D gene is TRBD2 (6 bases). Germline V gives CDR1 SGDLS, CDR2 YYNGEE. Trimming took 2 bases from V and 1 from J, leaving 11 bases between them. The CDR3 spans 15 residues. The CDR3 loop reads CASSVSGFRTDTQYF. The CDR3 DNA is TGTGCCAGCAGCGTTAGCGGATTTCGCACAGATACGCAGTATTTT.

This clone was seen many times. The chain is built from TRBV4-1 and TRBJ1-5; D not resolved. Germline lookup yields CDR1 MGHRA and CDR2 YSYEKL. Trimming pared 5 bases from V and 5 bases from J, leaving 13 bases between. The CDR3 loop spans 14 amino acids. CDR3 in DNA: TGCGCCAGCAGCGGAGCCCACGCCGATCAGCCCCAGCATTTT. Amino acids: CASSGAHADQPQHF.

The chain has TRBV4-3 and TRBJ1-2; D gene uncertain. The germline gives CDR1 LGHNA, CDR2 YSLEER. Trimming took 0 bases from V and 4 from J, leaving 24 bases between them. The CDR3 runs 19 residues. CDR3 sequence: CASSQDTIGGLRPIYGYTF. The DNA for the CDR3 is TGCGCCAGCAGCCAAGATACAATCGGAGGCTTACGACCCATCTATGGCTACACCTTC.

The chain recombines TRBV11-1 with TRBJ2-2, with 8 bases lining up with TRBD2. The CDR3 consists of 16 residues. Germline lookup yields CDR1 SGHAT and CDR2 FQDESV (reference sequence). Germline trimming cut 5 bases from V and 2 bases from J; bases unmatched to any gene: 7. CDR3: CASSRTAGGNTGELFF. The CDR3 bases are TGTGCCAGCAGCCGCACTGCGGGAGGTAACACCGGGGAGCTGTTTTTT.

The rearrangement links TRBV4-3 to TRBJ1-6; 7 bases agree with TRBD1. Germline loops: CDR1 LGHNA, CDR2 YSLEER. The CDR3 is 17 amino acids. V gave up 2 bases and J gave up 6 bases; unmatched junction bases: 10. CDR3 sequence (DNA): TGCGCCAGCAGCCAATTAGCCCCGGGACAGAGTAATTCACCCCTCCACTTT. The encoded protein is CASSQLAPGQSNSPLHF.

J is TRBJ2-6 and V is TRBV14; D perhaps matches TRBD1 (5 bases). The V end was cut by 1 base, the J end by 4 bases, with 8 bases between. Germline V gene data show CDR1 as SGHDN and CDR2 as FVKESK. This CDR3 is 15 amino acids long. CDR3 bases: TGTGCCAGCAGCCAAGTCAGGGTCGGGGCCAACGTCCTGACTTTC. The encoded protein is CASSQVRVGANVLTF.

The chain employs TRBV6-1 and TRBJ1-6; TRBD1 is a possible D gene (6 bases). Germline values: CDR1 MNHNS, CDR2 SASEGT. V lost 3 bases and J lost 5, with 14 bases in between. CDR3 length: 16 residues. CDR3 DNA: TGTGCCAGCAGTGATACCTGGGACACCAATAATTCACCCCTCCACTTT. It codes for CASSDTWDTNNSPLHF.